The 21 T cell receptor beta chains reported below all come from one sample, sequenced in a study of T cells in localized non-small cell lung cancer. The method was immunoSEQ multiplex PCR; TCRdb's version includes in-frame clones alone and lacks a portion of them. This sample has 15,000 to 25,000 clones; approximately 90% occur once, and the top ten carry 8% to 9.5%. This specimen was peripheral blood, taken before any cancer treatment. The receptors were gathered from a man aged 40 to 70 with stage I lung adenocarcinoma.

The V call is TRBV5-6, the J call TRBJ2-2; possible D gene TRBD2, 6 bases. Germline CDR1 and CDR2: SGHDT and YYEEEE. V was pared by 1 base and J by 7 bases, with 8 bases between. There are 13 residues in the CDR3. The CDR3 sequence: CASSLRGGGELFF. The CDR3 nucleotides are TGTGCCAGCAGCTTGAGGGGAGGCGGGGAGCTGTTTTTT.

CDR3: CASSRSGGSLSTEAFF. In DNA form, the CDR3 reads TGTGCCAGTAGTAGATCAGGGGGCAGTCTTAGCACTGAAGCTTTCTTT. The chain links TRBV19 to TRBJ1-1; 8 nucleotides line up with TRBD1. This CDR3 comprises 16 residues. The junction had 11 bases not matched to a gene; V was cut back by 4 bases and J by 4 bases. CDR1 and CDR2 (germline): LNHDA, SQIVND (reference sequence).

The chain has TRBV5-1 and TRBJ2-2, with D hard to call. This CDR3 contains 16 residues. The V gene's germline CDR1 is SGHRS and CDR2 YFSETQ. Trimming removed 4 bases at V and 4 bases at J, with 17 bases between. The CDR3 bases are TGCGCCAGCAGCCGAACAGCCGGCAGTTCCACCGGGGAGCTGTTTTTT. Translating gives CASSRTAGSSTGELFF.

The chain has TRBV9 and TRBJ2-6; D perhaps matches TRBD2 (6 bases). V was shortened by 2 bases and J by 1 base, with 10 bases between the two germline ends. Germline V lookup: CDR1 SGDLS, CDR2 YYNGEE. CDR3 length: 16 amino acids. This chain's CDR3 is CASSVSGRSGANVLTF. Here the CDR3 DNA reads TGTGCCAGCAGCGTGAGTGGGAGGTCTGGGGCCAACGTCCTGACTTTC.

This clone was counted a few times. The V gene is TRBV5-1, the J gene TRBJ2-7, with D perhaps being TRBD1 or TRBD2 (5 bases each). Germline V gene lookup returns CDR1 SGHRS and CDR2 YFSETQ. V lost 0 bases and J lost 0, with 10 bases in between. This CDR3 contains 15 residues. In nucleotides, the CDR3 is TGCGCCAGCAGCTTGGGTGGGGACCACTCCTACGAGCAGTACTTC. Translating gives CASSLGGDHSYEQYF.

The V gene is TRBV27, the J gene TRBJ1-1; a possible D gene is TRBD1 (6 bases). V was trimmed by 5 bases and J by 2 bases, leaving 15 bases between them. This CDR3 spans 15 amino acids. CDR1 and CDR2 from the germline V gene are MNHEY and SMNVEV (reference sequence). The CDR3 loop reads CASSPGAFGNTEAFF. The CDR3 nucleotides read TGTGCCAGCAGTCCGGGGGCTTTCGGAAACACTGAAGCTTTCTTT.

This clone has just one count. V usage is TRBV2 and J usage is TRBJ1-4; 8 bases are shared with TRBD1. Germline-derived CDR1 and CDR2 are SNHLY and FYNNEI. J lost 0 bases, V lost 5 bases, and 2 bases had no gene match. The CDR3 contains 15 residues. CDR3 DNA: TGTGCCAGCAGTTTACAGGGGGCAACTAATGAAAAACTGTTTTTT. This gives the protein CASSLQGATNEKLFF.

This clone was found once. For the CDR3, the DNA is TGTGCCAGCAGCTTAGATCTGCTGGTTTCCTACGAGCAGTACTTC. Translating it yields CASSLDLLVSYEQYF. The V gene is TRBV11-2, the J gene TRBJ2-7; D is undetermined. The CDR3 is 15 residues long. Deletions cut 0 bases from V and 1 base from J, with 10 bases between. Looked up from germline, CDR1 is SGHAT and CDR2 is FQNNGV.

The chain recombines TRBV4-1 with TRBJ2-7, with D uncertain. The germline V and J ends were trimmed by 4 bases and 3 bases, with 4 bases remaining between them. The CDR3 loop spans 11 amino acids. Germline lookup yields CDR1 MGHRA and CDR2 YSYEKL. The CDR3, as DNA: TGCGCCAGCAGCCCAGGCTACGAGCAGTACTTC. Encoded protein: CASSPGYEQYF.

The rearrangement links TRBV11-1 to TRBJ1-2, with 7 bases matching TRBD1. The CDR3 loop spans 13 amino acids. Germline values: CDR1 SGHAT, CDR2 FQDESV (reference sequence). Trimming removed 1 base from V and 12 bases from J; junction bases left unmatched: 8. CDR3 coding DNA: TGTGCCAGCAGCTTAGGGGACAGCTGGCTACACACCTTC. Translation: CASSLGDSWLHTF.

This clone occurred a few times. This chain joins TRBV15 and TRBJ1-5; no clear D. Between the trimmed V and J ends, which lost 0 bases and 5 bases, there was a span of 8 bases. This CDR3 comprises 14 residues. Germline lookup yields CDR1 LNHNV and CDR2 YYDKDF (reference sequence). CDR3 in amino acids: CATSRDRFDQPQHF. The CDR3 DNA is TGTGCCACCAGCAGAGATCGTTTCGATCAGCCCCAGCATTTT.

This sequence joins TRBV28 and TRBJ2-2; 8 nucleotides align to TRBD2. Unmatched junction bases numbered 7, after V lost 5 bases and J lost 5 bases. The CDR3 contains 15 residues. Germline loops: CDR1 MDHEN, CDR2 SYDVKM. CDR3 sequence: CASSLLAGGTGELFF. The CDR3 DNA reads as TGTGCCAGCAGTCTACTTGCGGGGGGAACCGGGGAGCTGTTTTTT.

V and J are TRBV7-2 and TRBJ2-7; 7 bases map to TRBD1. The germline CDR1 and CDR2 sequences are SGHTA and FQGNSA. The CDR3 has 16 amino acids. J lost 3 bases, V lost 4 bases, and 12 bases had no gene match. The CDR3 sequence is CASSSRRRQGGYEQYF. CDR3 nucleotide sequence: TGTGCCAGCAGCTCACGGCGCCGACAGGGTGGCTACGAGCAGTACTTC.

The chain couples TRBV30 to TRBJ2-2; D gene unclear. The CDR3 totals 15 residues. Per the germline V gene, CDR1 is GTSNPN and CDR2 is SVGIG (reference sequence). V was shortened by 0 bases and J by 8 bases, with 16 bases between the two germline ends. The CDR3 loop is CAWSVPRPVSGELFF. The CDR3 nucleotides are TGTGCCTGGAGTGTACCCCGACCCGTCTCGGGGGAGCTGTTTTTT.

The gene calls are TRBV29-1 and TRBJ2-3, with 7 nucleotides matching TRBD1. The germline gives CDR1 SQVTM, CDR2 ANQGSEA. V lost 7 bases to trimming and J lost 6 bases; unmatched junction nucleotides: 10. The CDR3 totals 13 residues. The chain's CDR3 is CSGRKGAGDTQYF. Written as DNA, the CDR3 is TGCAGCGGTAGAAAGGGGGCTGGGGATACGCAGTATTTT.

Written as DNA, the CDR3 is TGTGCCAGCAGTTTAACCCAGGGACCGGGGCAGCCCCAGCATTTT. Protein product: CASSLTQGPGQPQHF. The chain joins TRBV6-1 to TRBJ1-5; weak D call: TRBD1 (5 bases). The CDR3 has 15 amino acids. Germline assignment: CDR1 MNHNS and CDR2 SASEGT. V dropped 5 bases and J dropped 7 bases, with 18 bases sitting between them.

The chain combines TRBV30 with TRBJ2-7; D might be TRBD1 or TRBD2, each matching 5 bases. CDR1 GTSNPN and CDR2 SVGIG come from the germline V gene (reference sequence). Trimming left V 2 bases short and J 5 bases short, with 13 bases between. The CDR3 has 13 amino acids. The CDR3, as DNA: TGTGCCTGGAGTTTCCGGGACGACAACGAGCAGTACTTC. Encoded protein: CAWSFRDDNEQYF. Combining the CDR3 with reference TRBV30 and TRBJ2-7 gives the whole variable domain SQTIHQWPATLVQPVGSPLSLECTVEGTSNPNLYWYRQAAGRGLQLLFYSVGIGQISSEVPQNLSASRPQDRQFILSSKKLLLSDSGFYLCAWSFRDDNEQYFGPGTRLTVT.

J is TRBJ1-5 and V is TRBV19; D remains ambiguous. V was pared by 1 base and J by 4 bases, with 5 bases between. The CDR3 length is 13 residues. The germline gives CDR1 LNHDA, CDR2 SQIVND (reference sequence). The CDR3 coding sequence is TGTGCCAGTAGTATAGGCGGGAATCAGCCCCAGCATTTT. Amino acids: CASSIGGNQPQHF.

The rearrangement uses TRBV7-9 and TRBJ2-7; 9 bases align to TRBD2. Unmatched junction bases numbered 4, after V lost 1 base and J lost 3 bases. The germline gives CDR1 SEHNR, CDR2 FQNEAQ (reference sequence). The CDR3 spans 15 residues. The chain's CDR3 is CASSLESSGIYEQYF. The CDR3 DNA is TGTGCCAGCAGCTTAGAGTCTAGCGGGATCTACGAGCAGTACTTC. Variable domain in full (rest from reference TRBV7-9 and TRBJ2-7): DTGVSQNPRHKITKRGQNVTFRCDPISEHNRLYWYRQTLGQGPEFLTYFQNEAQLEKSRLLSDRFSAERPKGSFSTLEIQRTEQGDSAMYLCASSLESSGIYEQYFGPGTRLTVT.

V is TRBV27 and J is TRBJ1-2, with D unclear. V was clipped by 5 bases and J by 4 bases, with 11 bases between them. Per the germline V gene, CDR1 is MNHEY and CDR2 is SMNVEV (reference sequence). The CDR3 consists of 13 residues. For the CDR3, the DNA is TGTGCCAGCAGTGATGGGGATAGCTATGGCTACACCTTC. This gives the protein CASSDGDSYGYTF.

The chain employs TRBV5-6 and TRBJ1-3; no clear D gene. The length of the CDR3 is 17 residues. Per germline, CDR1 SGHDT and CDR2 YYEEEE. V was clipped by 1 base and J by 0 bases, with 14 bases between them. The CDR3 reads CASSLMDGDLSGNTIYF. CDR3 nucleotide sequence: TGTGCCAGCAGCTTGATGGACGGAGATCTCTCTGGAAACACCATATATTTT.